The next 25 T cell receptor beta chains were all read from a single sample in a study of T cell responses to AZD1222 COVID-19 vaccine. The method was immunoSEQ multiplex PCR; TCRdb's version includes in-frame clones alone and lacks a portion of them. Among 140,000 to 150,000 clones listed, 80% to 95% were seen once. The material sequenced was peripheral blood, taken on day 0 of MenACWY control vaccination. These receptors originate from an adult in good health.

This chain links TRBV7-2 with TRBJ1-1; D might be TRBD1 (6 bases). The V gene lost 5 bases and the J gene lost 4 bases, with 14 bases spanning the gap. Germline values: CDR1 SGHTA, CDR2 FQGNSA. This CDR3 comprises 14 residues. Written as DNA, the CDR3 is TGTGCCAGCAGCATGATAGGGGGGCGCACTGAAGCTTTCTTT. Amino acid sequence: CASSMIGGRTEAFF.

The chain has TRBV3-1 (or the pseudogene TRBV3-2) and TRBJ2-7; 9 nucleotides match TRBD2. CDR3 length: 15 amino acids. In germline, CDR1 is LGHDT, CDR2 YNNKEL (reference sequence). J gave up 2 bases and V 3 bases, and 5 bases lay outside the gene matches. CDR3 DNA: TGTGCCAGCAGCCAGACGGGCGGGAGGGCCTACGAGCAGTACTTC. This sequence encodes CASSQTGGRAYEQYF.

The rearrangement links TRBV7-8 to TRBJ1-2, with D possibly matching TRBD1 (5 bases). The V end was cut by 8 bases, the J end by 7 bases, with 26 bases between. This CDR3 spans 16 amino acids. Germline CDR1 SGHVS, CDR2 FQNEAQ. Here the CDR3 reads CASGRGSSASLSGYTF. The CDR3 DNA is TGTGCCAGCGGACGGGGGTCTTCAGCTTCCCTCTCTGGCTACACCTTC.

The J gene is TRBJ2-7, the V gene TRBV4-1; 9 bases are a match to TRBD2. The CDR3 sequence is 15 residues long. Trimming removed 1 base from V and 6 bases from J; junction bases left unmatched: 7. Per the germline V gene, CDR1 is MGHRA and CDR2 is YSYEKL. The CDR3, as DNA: TGCGCCAGCAGCCAAGTGTTGCGGGAGGGCGGCGAGCAGTACTTC. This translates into CASSQVLREGGEQYF.

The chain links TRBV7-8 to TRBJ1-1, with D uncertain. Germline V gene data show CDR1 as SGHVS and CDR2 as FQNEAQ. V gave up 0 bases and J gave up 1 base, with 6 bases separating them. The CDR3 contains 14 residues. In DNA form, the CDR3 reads TGTGCCAGCAGCTTAGCGTTTGGGAACACTGAAGCTTTCTTT. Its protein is CASSLAFGNTEAFF.

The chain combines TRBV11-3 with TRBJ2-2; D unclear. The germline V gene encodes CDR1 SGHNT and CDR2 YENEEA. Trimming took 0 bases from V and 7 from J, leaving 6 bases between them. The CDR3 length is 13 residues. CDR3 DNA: TGTGCCAGCAGCTTAGATGGTATCGGGGAGCTGTTTTTT. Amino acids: CASSLDGIGELFF. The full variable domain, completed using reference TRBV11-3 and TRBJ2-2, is EAGVVQSPRYKIIEKKQPVAFWCNPISGHNTLYWYLQNLGQGPELLIRYENEEAVDDSQLPKDRFSAERLKGVDSTLKIQPAELGDSAVYLCASSLDGIGELFFGEGSRLTVL.

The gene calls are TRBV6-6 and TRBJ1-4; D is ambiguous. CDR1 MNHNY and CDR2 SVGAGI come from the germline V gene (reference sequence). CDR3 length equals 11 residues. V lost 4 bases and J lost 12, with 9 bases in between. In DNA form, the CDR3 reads TGTGCCAGCAGTTTTCGATCGGAACTGTTTTTT. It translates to CASSFRSELFF.

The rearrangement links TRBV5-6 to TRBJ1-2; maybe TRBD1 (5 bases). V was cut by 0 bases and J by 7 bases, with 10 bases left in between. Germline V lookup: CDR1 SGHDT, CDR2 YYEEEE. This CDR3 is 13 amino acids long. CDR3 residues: CASSLGRASGYTF. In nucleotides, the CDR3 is TGTGCCAGCAGCTTGGGCAGGGCGAGTGGCTACACCTTC.

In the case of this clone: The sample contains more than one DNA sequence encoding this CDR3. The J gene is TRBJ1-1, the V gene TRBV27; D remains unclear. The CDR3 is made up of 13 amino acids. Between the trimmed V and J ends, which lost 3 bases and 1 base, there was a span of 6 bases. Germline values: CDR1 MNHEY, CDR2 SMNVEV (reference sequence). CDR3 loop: CASSLRENTEAFF. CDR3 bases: TGTGCCAGCAGTTTGCGAGAGAACACTGAAGCTTTCTTT.

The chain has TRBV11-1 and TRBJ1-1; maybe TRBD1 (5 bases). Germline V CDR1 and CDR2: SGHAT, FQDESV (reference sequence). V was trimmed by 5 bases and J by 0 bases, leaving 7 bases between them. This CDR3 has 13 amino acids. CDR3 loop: CASSRGVNTEAFF. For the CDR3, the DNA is TGTGCCAGCAGCCGAGGGGTGAACACTGAAGCTTTCTTT. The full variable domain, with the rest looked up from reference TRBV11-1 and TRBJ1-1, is EAEVAQSPRYKITEKSQAVAFWCDPISGHATLYWYRQILGQGPELLVQFQDESVVDDSQLPKDRFSAERLKGVDSTLKIQPAELGDSAMYLCASSRGVNTEAFFGQGTRLTVV.

The chain's CDR3 is CATGTLANTGELFF. The CDR3 DNA reads TGTGCCACCGGGACACTGGCGAACACCGGGGAGCTGTTTTTT. The V and J genes are TRBV18 and TRBJ2-2; tentatively, D is TRBD1 (6 bases). Trimming took 10 bases from V and 0 from J, leaving 12 bases between them. In germline, CDR1 is KGHSH, CDR2 LQKENI. There are 14 residues in the CDR3. Using reference TRBV18 and TRBJ2-2 for the parts outside the CDR3, the full variable domain is NAGVMQNPRHLVRRRGQEARLRCSPMKGHSHVYWYRQLPEEGLKFMVYLQKENIIDESGMPKERFSAEFPKEGPSILRIQQVVRGDSAAYFCATGTLANTGELFFGEGSRLTVL.

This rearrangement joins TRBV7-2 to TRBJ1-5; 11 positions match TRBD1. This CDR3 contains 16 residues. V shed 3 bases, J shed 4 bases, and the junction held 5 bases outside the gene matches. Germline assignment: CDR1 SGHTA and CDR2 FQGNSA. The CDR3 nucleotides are TGTGCCAGCAGCTTGGGGGGACAGGGGGTTAATCAGCCCCAGCATTTT. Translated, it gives CASSLGGQGVNQPQHF.

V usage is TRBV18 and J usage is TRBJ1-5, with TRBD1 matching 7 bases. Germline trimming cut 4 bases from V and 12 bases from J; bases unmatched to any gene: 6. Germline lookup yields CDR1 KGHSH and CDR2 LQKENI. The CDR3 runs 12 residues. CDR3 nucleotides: TGTGCCAGCTCACACAATCAGGGGGACCAGCATTTT. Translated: CASSHNQGDQHF.

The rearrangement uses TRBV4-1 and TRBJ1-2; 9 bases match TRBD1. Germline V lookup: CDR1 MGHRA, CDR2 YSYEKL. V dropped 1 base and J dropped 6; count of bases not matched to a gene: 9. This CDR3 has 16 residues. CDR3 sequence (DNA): TGCGCCAGCAGCCAAGTCGCCGGGACAGGGAATGATGGCTACACCTTC. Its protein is CASSQVAGTGNDGYTF.

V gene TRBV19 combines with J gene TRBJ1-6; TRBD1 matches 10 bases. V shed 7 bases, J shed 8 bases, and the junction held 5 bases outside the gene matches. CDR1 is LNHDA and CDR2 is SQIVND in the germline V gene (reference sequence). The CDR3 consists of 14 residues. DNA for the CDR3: TGTGCCAGTACCCCCGGGACAGGGGATTCACCCCTCCACTTT. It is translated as CASTPGTGDSPLHF. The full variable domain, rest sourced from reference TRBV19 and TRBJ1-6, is DGGITQSPKYLFRKEGQNVTLSCEQNLNHDAMYWYRQDPGQGLRLIYYSQIVNDFQKGDIAEGYSVSREKKESFPLTVTSAQKNPTAFYLCASTPGTGDSPLHFGNGTRLTVT.

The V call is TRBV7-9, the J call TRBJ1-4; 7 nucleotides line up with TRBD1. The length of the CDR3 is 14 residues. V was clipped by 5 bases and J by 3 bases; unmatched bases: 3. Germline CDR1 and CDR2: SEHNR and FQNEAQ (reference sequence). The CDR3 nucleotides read TGTGCCAGCAGCCAGGGGGGAGCTAATGAAAAACTGTTTTTT. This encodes CASSQGGANEKLFF.

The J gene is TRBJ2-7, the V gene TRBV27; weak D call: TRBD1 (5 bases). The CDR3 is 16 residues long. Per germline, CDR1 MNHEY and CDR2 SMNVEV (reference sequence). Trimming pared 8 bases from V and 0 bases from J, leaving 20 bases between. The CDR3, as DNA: TGTGCCAGCCAGGAGTTGTGGGGCAACCTCTCCTACGAGCAGTACTTC. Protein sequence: CASQELWGNLSYEQYF.

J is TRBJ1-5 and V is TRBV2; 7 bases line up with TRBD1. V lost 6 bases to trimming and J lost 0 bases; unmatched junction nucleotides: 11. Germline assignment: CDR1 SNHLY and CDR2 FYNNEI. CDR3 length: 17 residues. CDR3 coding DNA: TGTGCCAGCAGGTGTAGGGCAGGGGGGTATAGCAATCAGCCCCAGCATTTT. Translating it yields CASRCRAGGYSNQPQHF.

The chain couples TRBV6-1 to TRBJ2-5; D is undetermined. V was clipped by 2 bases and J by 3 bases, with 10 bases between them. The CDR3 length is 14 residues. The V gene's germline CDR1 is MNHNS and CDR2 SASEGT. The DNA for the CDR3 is TGTGCCAGCAGTGAAAAGCTCCTGGAAGAGACCCAGTACTTC. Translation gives CASSEKLLEETQYF.

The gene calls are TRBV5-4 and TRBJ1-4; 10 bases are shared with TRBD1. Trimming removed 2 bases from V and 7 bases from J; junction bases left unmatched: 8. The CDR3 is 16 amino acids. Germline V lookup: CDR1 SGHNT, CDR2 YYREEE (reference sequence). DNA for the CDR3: TGTGCCAGCAGCTTTAGACAGGGGGCGGTTGGTGAAAAACTGTTTTTT. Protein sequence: CASSFRQGAVGEKLFF. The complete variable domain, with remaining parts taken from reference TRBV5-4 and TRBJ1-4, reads ETGVTQSPTHLIKTRGQQVTLRCSSQSGHNTVSWYQQALGQGPQFIFQYYREEENGRGNFPPRFSGLQFPNYSSELNVNALELDDSALYLCASSFRQGAVGEKLFFGSGTQLSVL.

The CDR3 nucleotides read TGTGCCAGCAGTAGCCGGGACAGGGGGAATGAAAAACTGTTTTTT. It encodes CASSSRDRGNEKLFF. The rearrangement uses TRBV2 and TRBJ1-4; 11 bases line up with TRBD1. Germline CDR1 is SNHLY and CDR2 is FYNNEI. The CDR3 is 15 amino acids. Germline trimming cut 5 bases from V and 5 bases from J; bases unmatched to any gene: 4. Combining the CDR3 with reference TRBV2 and TRBJ1-4 gives the whole variable domain EPEVTQTPSHQVTQMGQEVILRCVPISNHLYFYWYRQILGQKVEFLVSFYNNEISEKSEIFDDQFSVERPDGSNFTLKIRSTKLEDSAMYFCASSSRDRGNEKLFFGSGTQLSVL.

This chain's CDR3 is CASSLSALTYEQYF. In DNA form, the CDR3 reads TGCGCCAGCAGCTTGTCAGCGTTGACCTACGAGCAGTACTTC. The J gene is TRBJ2-7, the V gene TRBV5-1, with D uncertain. The germline CDR1 and CDR2 sequences are SGHRS and YFSETQ. The V gene lost 1 base and the J gene lost 2 bases, with 10 bases spanning the gap. The CDR3 sequence is 14 residues long.

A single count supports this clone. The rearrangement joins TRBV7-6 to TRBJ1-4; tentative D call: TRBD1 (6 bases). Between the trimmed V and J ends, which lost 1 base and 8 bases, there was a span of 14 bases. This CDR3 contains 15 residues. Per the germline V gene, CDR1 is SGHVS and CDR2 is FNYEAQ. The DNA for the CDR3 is TGTGCCAGCAGCTTAGGGTTCGGGGGCCGGGAAAAACTGTTTTTT. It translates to CASSLGFGGREKLFF.

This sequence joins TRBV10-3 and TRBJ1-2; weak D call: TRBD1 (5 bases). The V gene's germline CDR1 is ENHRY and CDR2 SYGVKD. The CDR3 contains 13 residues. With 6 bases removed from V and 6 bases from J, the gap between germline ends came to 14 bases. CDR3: CAISDGGGDGYTF. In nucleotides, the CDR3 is TGTGCCATCAGCGATGGGGGAGGGGATGGCTACACCTTC.

Here the CDR3 DNA reads TGTGCCAGCAGTCTCCCAACTAGCGGCCTAAAGCACACCTACAATGAGCAGTTCTTC. Amino acid sequence: CASSLPTSGLKHTYNEQFF. The chain links TRBV27 to TRBJ2-1; the match to TRBD2 covers 8 bases. V lost 5 bases and J lost 2; bases outside the gene matches: 17. The CDR3 has 19 residues. Looked up from germline, CDR1 is MNHEY and CDR2 is SMNVEV (reference sequence).